The present T cell receptor beta chain was sequenced within a study of shared clonotypes between healthy human individuals. In the study overall: Ranging from 18 to 49 in age, donors were a couple of women and a few men. Broader study findings: Rarefaction gave evidence that sorted-subset sequencing remained incomplete despite large depth. Read depth was anticipated to influence clonotype sharing among donors.

A remark on this clone: Its antigen is unidentified.

Germline CDR1 and CDR2: GTSNPN and SVGIG (reference sequence). CDR3 length: 14 amino acids. The V end was cut by 8 bases, the J end by 0 bases, with 16 bases between. Sequencing used immunoSEQ multiplex PCR; TCRdb keeps in-frame clones, though not all of them. The sample has about 2.4 million clones; around 94% are singletons. The chain uses TRBV30 and TRBJ1-1; no clear D gene. The sequenced sample was naive CD4+ T cells sorted from blood. Noted subset: CD45RA+ positively selected. The receptor's source is a man between 18 and 35 years old in good health. The CDR3: CARKTPGLNTEAFF. CDR3 DNA sequence: TGTGCCAGGAAAACACCGGGTCTGAACACTGAAGCTTTCTTT.